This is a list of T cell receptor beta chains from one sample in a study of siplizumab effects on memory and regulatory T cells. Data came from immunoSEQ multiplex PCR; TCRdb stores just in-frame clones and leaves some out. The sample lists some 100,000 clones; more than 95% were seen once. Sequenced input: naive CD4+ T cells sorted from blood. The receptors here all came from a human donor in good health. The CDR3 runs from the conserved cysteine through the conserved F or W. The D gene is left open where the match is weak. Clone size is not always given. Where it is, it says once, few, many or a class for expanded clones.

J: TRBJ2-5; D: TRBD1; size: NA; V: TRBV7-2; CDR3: CASSFGQGSGETQYF; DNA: TGTGCCAGCAGCTTCGGACAGGGGAGTGGCGAGACCCAGTACTTC
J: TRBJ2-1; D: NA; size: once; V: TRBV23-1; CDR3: CASSQRRRYNEQFF; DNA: TGCGCCAGCAGTCAGAGGCGCCGATACAATGAGCAGTTCTTC
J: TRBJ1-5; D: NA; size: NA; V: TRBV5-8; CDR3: CASSLGLSNQPQHF; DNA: TGTGCCAGCAGCTTGGGCCTCAGCAATCAGCCCCAGCATTTT
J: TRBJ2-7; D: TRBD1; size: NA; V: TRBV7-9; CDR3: CASSPRQGYEQYF; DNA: TGTGCCAGCAGCCCCAGACAGGGCTACGAGCAGTACTTC
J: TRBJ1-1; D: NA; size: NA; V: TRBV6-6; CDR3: CASRSNTENTEAFF; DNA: TGTGCCAGCAGGTCGAATACAGAGAACACTGAAGCTTTCTTT
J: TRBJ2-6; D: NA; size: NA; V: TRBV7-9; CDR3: CASSHRTVSGANVLTF; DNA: TGTGCCAGCAGCCACCGGACAGTCTCTGGGGCCAACGTCCTGACTTTC
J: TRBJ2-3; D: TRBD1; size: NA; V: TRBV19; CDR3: CASTLGQGSHTQYF; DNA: TGTGCCAGTACCCTGGGACAGGGGTCGCATACGCAGTATTTT
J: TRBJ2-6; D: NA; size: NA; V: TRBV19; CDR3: CASSSQVGANVLTF; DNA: TGTGCCAGTAGTTCACAGGTTGGGGCCAACGTCCTGACTTTC
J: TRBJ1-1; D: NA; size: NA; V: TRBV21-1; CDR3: CASSKALPNTEAFF; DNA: TGTGCCAGCAGCAAAGCTCTTCCGAACACTGAAGCTTTCTTT
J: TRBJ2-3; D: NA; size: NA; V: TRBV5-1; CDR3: CASSLILEGTDTQYF; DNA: TGCGCCAGCAGCTTGATCCTAGAGGGCACAGATACGCAGTATTTT
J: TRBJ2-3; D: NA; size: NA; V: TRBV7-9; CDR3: CASSLGVSLVTDTQYF; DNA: TGTGCCAGCAGCTTAGGCGTCAGTTTAGTCACAGATACGCAGTATTTT
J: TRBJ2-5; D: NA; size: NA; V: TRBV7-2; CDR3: CASSSRPGPETQYF; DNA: TGTGCCAGCAGCTCCAGGCCGGGGCCGGAGACCCAGTACTTC
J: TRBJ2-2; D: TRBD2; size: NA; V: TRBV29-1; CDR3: CSVMPGTSTGELFF; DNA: TGCAGCGTTATGCCCGGGACTAGCACTGGGGAGCTGTTTTTT
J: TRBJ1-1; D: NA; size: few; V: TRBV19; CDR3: CATSQVNTEAFF; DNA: TGTGCCACCTCACAGGTGAACACTGAAGCTTTCTTT
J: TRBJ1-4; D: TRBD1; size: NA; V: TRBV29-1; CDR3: CSVMTGAPEKLFF; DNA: TGCAGCGTGATGACAGGGGCCCCTGAAAAACTGTTTTTT
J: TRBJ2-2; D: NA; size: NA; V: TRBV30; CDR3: CAWSLGRATGELFF; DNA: TGTGCCTGGAGTCTCGGCAGGGCGACCGGGGAGCTGTTTTTT
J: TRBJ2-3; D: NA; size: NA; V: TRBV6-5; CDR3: CASSYSDTQYF; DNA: TGTGCCAGCAGTTATTCAGATACGCAGTATTTT
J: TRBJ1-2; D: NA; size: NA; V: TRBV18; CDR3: CASSPPVRGSYGYTF; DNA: TGTGCCAGCTCACCACCGGTCAGGGGAAGCTATGGCTACACCTTC
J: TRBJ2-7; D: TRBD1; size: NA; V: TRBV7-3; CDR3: CASSLNRGYEQYF; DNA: TGTGCCAGCAGCTTAAACAGGGGCTACGAGCAGTACTTC
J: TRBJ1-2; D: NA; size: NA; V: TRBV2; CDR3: CASSKTGIYGYTF; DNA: TGTGCCAGCAGCAAAACAGGGATCTATGGCTACACCTTC
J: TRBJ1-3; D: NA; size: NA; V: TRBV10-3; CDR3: CAISDAVIPRDTIYF; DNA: TGTGCCATCAGTGACGCGGTTATACCTCGGGACACCATATATTTT
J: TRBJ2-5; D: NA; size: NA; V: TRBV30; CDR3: CAWSLSGRSQETQYF; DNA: TGTGCCTGGAGTCTATCGGGGCGGAGCCAAGAGACCCAGTACTTC
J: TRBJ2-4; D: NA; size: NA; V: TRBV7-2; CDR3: CASSLFPLDIQYF; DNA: TGTGCCAGCAGCTTATTCCCCCTCGACATTCAGTACTTC
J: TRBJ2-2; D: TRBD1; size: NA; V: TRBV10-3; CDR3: CAIRLPRTGEDTGELFF; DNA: TGTGCCATCCGTCTTCCCCGGACAGGTGAAGACACCGGGGAGCTGTTTTTT
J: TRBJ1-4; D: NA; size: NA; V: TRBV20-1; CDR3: CSAGKTEKLFF; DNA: TGCAGTGCGGGCAAAACTGAAAAACTGTTTTTT
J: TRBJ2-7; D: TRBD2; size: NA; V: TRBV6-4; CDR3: CASSGTSTSEQYF; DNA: TGTGCCAGCAGCGGGACTAGCACCTCCGAGCAGTACTTC
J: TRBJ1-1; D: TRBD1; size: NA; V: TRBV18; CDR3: CASSSDRGTEAFF; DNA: TGTGCCAGCTCATCCGACAGGGGGACTGAAGCTTTCTTT
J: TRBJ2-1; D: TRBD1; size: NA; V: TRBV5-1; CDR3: CASRRGTGANEQFF; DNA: TGCGCCAGCAGGCGGGGGACAGGGGCCAATGAGCAGTTCTTC
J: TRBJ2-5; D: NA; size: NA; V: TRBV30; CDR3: CAWSFQTGTQETQYF; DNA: TGTGCCTGGAGTTTCCAGACAGGAACACAAGAGACCCAGTACTTC
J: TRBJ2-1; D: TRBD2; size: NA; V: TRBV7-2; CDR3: CASSPGRQRGGNEQFF; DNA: TGTGCCAGCAGCCCGGGCCGGCAGCGGGGGGGGAATGAGCAGTTCTTC
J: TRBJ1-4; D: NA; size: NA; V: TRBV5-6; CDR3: CASSLAGLEVNEKLFF; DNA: TGTGCCAGCAGCTTGGCTGGGTTGGAGGTTAATGAAAAACTGTTTTTT
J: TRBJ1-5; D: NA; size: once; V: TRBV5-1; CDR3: CASSLEVGQPQHF; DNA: TGCGCCAGCAGCTTGGAGGTCGGTCAGCCCCAGCATTTT
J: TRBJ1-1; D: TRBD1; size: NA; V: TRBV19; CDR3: CASSIRGTGGTEAFF; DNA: TGTGCCAGTAGTATACGCGGGACAGGGGGCACTGAAGCTTTCTTT
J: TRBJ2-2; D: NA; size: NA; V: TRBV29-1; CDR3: CSVEESPPGELFF; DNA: TGCAGCGTTGAAGAGAGCCCCCCCGGGGAGCTGTTTTTT
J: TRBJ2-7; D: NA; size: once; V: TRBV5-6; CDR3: CASSRQYEQYF; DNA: TGTGCCAGCAGCCGACAGTACGAGCAGTACTTC
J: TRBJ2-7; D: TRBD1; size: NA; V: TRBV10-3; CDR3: CAISGGDRGFYEQYF; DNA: TGTGCCATCAGTGGAGGGGACAGGGGCTTCTACGAGCAGTACTTC
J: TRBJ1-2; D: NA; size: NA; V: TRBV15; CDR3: CATSRELNTGRYGYTF; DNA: TGTGCCACCAGCAGAGAACTCAATACAGGGAGATATGGCTACACCTTC
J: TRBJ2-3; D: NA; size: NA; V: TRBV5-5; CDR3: CASSLVVSTDTQYF; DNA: TGTGCCAGCAGCTTAGTGGTAAGCACAGATACGCAGTATTTT